One and the same sample provided the 22 T cell receptor beta chains below, sequenced in a study of control samples from healthy donors and cancer patients. Clones were sequenced by immunoSEQ multiplex PCR, and TCRdb holds only the in-frame ones, with some missing. Here the sample spans under 450,000 clones, around 90% being singletons. The specimen sequenced was PBMCs. The receptors stem from a man aged 35-49 years with head and neck cancer.

The genes are TRBV28 and TRBJ1-1, with 10 bases lining up with TRBD1. The CDR3 spans 15 residues. CDR1 and CDR2 (germline): MDHEN, SYDVKM. V lost 6 bases to trimming and J lost 3 bases; unmatched junction nucleotides: 7. CDR3 loop: CASRTGGAVDTEAFF. CDR3 sequence (DNA): TGTGCCAGCAGGACAGGGGGCGCGGTGGACACTGAAGCTTTCTTT.

This sequence joins TRBV11-3 and TRBJ2-1, with D possibly called TRBD1 or TRBD2 (5 bases each). The germline gives CDR1 SGHNT, CDR2 YENEEA. The CDR3 length is 16 residues. The V gene lost 5 bases and the J gene lost 0 bases, with 14 bases spanning the gap. DNA of the CDR3: TGTGCCAGCAGCCTAAACTGGGGGAGCTCCTACAATGAGCAGTTCTTC. Translation gives CASSLNWGSSYNEQFF. Full variable domain (remainder filled in from reference TRBV11-3 and TRBJ2-1): EAGVVQSPRYKIIEKKQPVAFWCNPISGHNTLYWYLQNLGQGPELLIRYENEEAVDDSQLPKDRFSAERLKGVDSTLKIQPAELGDSAVYLCASSLNWGSSYNEQFFGPGTRLTVL.

V usage is TRBV11-2 and J usage is TRBJ1-4; D remains ambiguous. The germline CDR1 and CDR2 sequences are SGHAT and FQNNGV. The V end was cut by 3 bases, the J end by 7 bases, with 15 bases between. The CDR3 length is 15 residues. The CDR3 DNA reads as TGTGCCAGCAGCTTCGACGTCAAGAGGGTTGAAAAACTGTTTTTT. Translated, it gives CASSFDVKRVEKLFF.

The chain employs TRBV11-2 and TRBJ2-7; D gene uncertain. The ends were cut back, 0 bases at V and 5 bases at J, with 8 bases in the middle. This CDR3 comprises 13 residues. From germline, CDR1 is SGHAT and CDR2 FQNNGV. CDR3: CASSLDLGDEQYF. DNA for the CDR3: TGTGCCAGCAGCTTAGATCTTGGGGACGAGCAGTACTTC.

This clone appeared a single time. The V call is TRBV3-1 (or the pseudogene TRBV3-2), the J call TRBJ2-7; D is unclear. Trimming cost V 0 bases and J 3 bases, with 3 bases left between them. CDR1 and CDR2 from the germline V gene are LGHDT and YNNKEL (reference sequence). The CDR3 loop spans 12 amino acids. The CDR3: CASSQDNYEQYF. In DNA, the CDR3 is TGTGCCAGCAGCCAAGACAACTACGAGCAGTACTTC.

With respect to this clone: The junction and the germline gene differ at one end; a read error may be behind it. The chain links TRBV7-2 to TRBJ2-5; 14 bases line up with TRBD2. Germline CDR1 is SGHTA and CDR2 is FQGNSA. The CDR3 is made up of 15 amino acids. CDR3 in DNA: TGTGCCAGCAGCCCGACCGGGACTAGCGGGGGAGCCTTGGACTTC. It specifies CASSPTGTSGGALDF.

This chain uses TRBV29-1 with TRBJ1-2; D gene ambiguous. Germline CDR1 reads SQVTM; CDR2 reads ANQGSEA. The CDR3 has 14 amino acids. V was trimmed by 6 bases and J by 8 bases, leaving 22 bases between them. The CDR3 DNA is TGCAGCGTGGATTCCTGGACTGCCCTTGGCGGCTACACCTTC. Encoded protein: CSVDSWTALGGYTF.

The chain links TRBV5-1 to TRBJ2-7, with 7 positions matching TRBD1. The CDR3 is 14 residues long. Germline V gives CDR1 SGHRS, CDR2 YFSETQ. V was clipped by 2 bases and J by 3 bases; unmatched bases: 5. Here the CDR3 reads CASSFSQGSYEQYF. In DNA form, the CDR3 reads TGCGCCAGCAGCTTTTCACAGGGGAGCTACGAGCAGTACTTC.

This clone was recorded once. The chain joins TRBV9 to TRBJ1-4; D is perhaps TRBD1 (5 bases). Trimming removed 0 bases from V and 5 bases from J, with 17 bases in between. Germline CDR1 SGDLS, CDR2 YYNGEE. The CDR3 is made up of 17 amino acids. CDR3 nucleotide sequence: TGTGCCAGCAGCGTAGGCATCGGTGGGACCTTAAATGAAAAACTGTTTTTT. Residues: CASSVGIGGTLNEKLFF.

The chain couples TRBV20-1 to TRBJ2-7, with D maybe TRBD1 (6 bases). V lost 4 bases and J lost 7, with 8 bases in between. CDR3 length equals 10 residues. From germline, CDR1 is DFQATT and CDR2 SNEGSKA (reference sequence). CDR3 nucleotide sequence: TGCAGTGCTAAGGGGGTGGAGCAGTACTTC. It translates to CSAKGVEQYF.

The chain combines TRBV6-1 with TRBJ1-5; D is uncertain. Trimming stripped 3 bases from V and 4 bases from J, with 7 bases between. Germline assignment: CDR1 MNHNS and CDR2 SASEGT. This CDR3 region has 13 residues. CDR3 region: CASSEGRNQPQHF. The DNA for the CDR3 is TGTGCCAGCAGTGAGGGTCGGAATCAGCCCCAGCATTTT.

This chain joins TRBV2 and TRBJ2-1, with 7 bases lining up with TRBD1. Germline lookup yields CDR1 SNHLY and CDR2 FYNNEI. The J segment lost 3 bases and the V segment lost 8 bases, leaving 13 bases of the junction unmatched. The CDR3 is made up of 16 amino acids. CDR3 DNA sequence: TGTGCCAGCGGCGCCCGGGGAAACAGGGGCTACAATGAGCAGTTCTTC. Translated, it gives CASGARGNRGYNEQFF.

This rearrangement joins TRBV7-2 to TRBJ2-2; 7 bases align to TRBD1. J lost 0 bases, V lost 6 bases, and 7 bases had no gene match. CDR1 SGHTA and CDR2 FQGNSA come from the germline V gene. CDR3 length equals 16 residues. CDR3 nucleotide sequence: TGTGCCAGCAGACGAGACAGGGCCCCGAACACCGGGGAGCTGTTTTTT. It is translated as CASRRDRAPNTGELFF.

The chain recombines TRBV6-2 or TRBV6-3 with TRBJ2-7; 9 bases map to TRBD2. V lost 0 bases and J lost 3; bases outside the gene matches: 0. The CDR3 covers 14 residues. Germline values: CDR1 MNHEY, CDR2 SVGEGT. The CDR3 spells CASSYSTSGYEQYF. Here the CDR3 DNA reads TGTGCCAGCAGTTACTCGACTAGCGGCTACGAGCAGTACTTC.

V usage is TRBV6-2 or TRBV6-3 and J usage is TRBJ2-3; D may be TRBD1 (6 bases). The CDR3 length is 17 residues. The germline gives CDR1 MNHEY, CDR2 SVGEGT. V lost 0 bases, J lost 0 bases, and 13 bases lay in between. The CDR3 region is CASSYSRQASSTDTQYF. Written as DNA, the CDR3 is TGTGCCAGCAGTTACTCTCGACAGGCGTCTAGCACAGATACGCAGTATTTT.

The chain carries TRBV5-1 and TRBJ2-6; D unresolved. This CDR3 region has 15 residues. The germline V gene encodes CDR1 SGHRS and CDR2 YFSETQ. Trimming removed 1 base from V and 0 bases from J, with 5 bases in between. Here the CDR3 reads CASSLTVSGANVLTF. The CDR3, as DNA: TGCGCCAGCAGCTTGACAGTCTCTGGGGCCAACGTCCTGACTTTC.

The V call is TRBV7-3, the J call TRBJ1-5; possibly TRBD1 for D (5 bases). Germline CDR1 SGHTA, CDR2 FQGTGA. V was shortened by 5 bases and J by 9 bases, with 17 bases between the two germline ends. The CDR3 has 14 residues. CDR3 residues: CASSPGPGVRPQHF. The DNA for the CDR3 is TGTGCCAGCAGCCCCGGACCGGGGGTTCGGCCCCAGCATTTT.

The V call is TRBV2, the J call TRBJ2-1, with D unclear. Germline V gene sequence: CDR1 SNHLY, CDR2 FYNNEI. The germline V and J ends were trimmed by 7 bases and 8 bases, with 9 bases remaining between them. The CDR3 loop spans 11 amino acids. Here the CDR3 reads CASKMAYEQFF. DNA of the CDR3: TGTGCCAGCAAAATGGCATATGAGCAGTTCTTC.

This clone was observed a single time. This chain joins TRBV19 and TRBJ2-7; TRBD1 is a possible D gene (5 bases). CDR3 length equals 17 residues. Germline assignment: CDR1 LNHDA and CDR2 SQIVND (reference sequence). V was trimmed by 5 bases and J by 3 bases, leaving 23 bases between them. CDR3 protein: CASSLQGPPALVYEQYF. For the CDR3, the DNA is TGTGCCAGTAGTCTTCAGGGTCCCCCTGCCCTAGTCTACGAGCAGTACTTC.

This chain links TRBV4-1 with TRBJ2-1; D not resolved. Germline V gives CDR1 MGHRA, CDR2 YSYEKL. V was clipped by 0 bases and J by 10 bases, with 7 bases between them. This CDR3 spans 12 amino acids. The CDR3 region is CASSQEPQEQFF. CDR3 nucleotides: TGCGCCAGCAGCCAAGAACCCCAGGAGCAGTTCTTC.

The chain is built from TRBV7-2 and TRBJ2-2, with a weak D call TRBD2 (5 bases). The CDR3 covers 15 residues. Trimming removed 5 bases at V and 5 bases at J, with 15 bases between. Germline lookup yields CDR1 SGHTA and CDR2 FQGNSA. The CDR3 protein is CASSLTRVGTGELFF. CDR3 nucleotides: TGTGCCAGCAGCCTCACGAGGGTTGGAACCGGGGAGCTGTTTTTT.

The rearrangement joins TRBV5-8 to TRBJ2-7; TRBD1 might be the D (5 bases). Germline loops: CDR1 SGHTS, CDR2 YDEGEE. V lost 9 bases and J 2 bases, leaving 15 bases between the germline ends. The CDR3 covers 13 residues. The CDR3 protein is CATHDSFPYEQYF. CDR3 nucleotide sequence: TGTGCCACCCACGACAGTTTCCCCTACGAGCAGTACTTC.